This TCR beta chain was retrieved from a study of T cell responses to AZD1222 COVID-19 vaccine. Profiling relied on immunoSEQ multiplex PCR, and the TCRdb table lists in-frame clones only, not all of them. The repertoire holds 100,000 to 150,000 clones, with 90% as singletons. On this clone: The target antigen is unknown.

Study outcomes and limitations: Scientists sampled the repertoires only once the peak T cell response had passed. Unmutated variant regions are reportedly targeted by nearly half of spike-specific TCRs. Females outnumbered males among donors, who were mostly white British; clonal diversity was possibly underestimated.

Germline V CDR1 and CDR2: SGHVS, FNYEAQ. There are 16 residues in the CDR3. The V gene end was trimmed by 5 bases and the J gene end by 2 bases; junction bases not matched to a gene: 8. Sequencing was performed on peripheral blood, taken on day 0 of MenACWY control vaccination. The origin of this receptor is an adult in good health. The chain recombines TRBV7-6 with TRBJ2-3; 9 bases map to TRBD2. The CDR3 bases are TGTGCCAGCAGCCCCTCTAGCGGGGTGAACACAGATACGCAGTATTTT. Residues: CASSPSSGVNTDTQYF.